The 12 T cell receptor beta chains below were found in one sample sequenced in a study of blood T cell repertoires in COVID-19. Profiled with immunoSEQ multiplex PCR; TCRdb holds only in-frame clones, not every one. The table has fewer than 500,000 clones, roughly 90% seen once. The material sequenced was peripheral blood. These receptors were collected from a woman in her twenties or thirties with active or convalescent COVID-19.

The CDR3 protein is CASSVTGTTFDTQYF. The CDR3 DNA follows: TGTGCCAGCAGTGTCACGGGGACTACCTTTGATACGCAGTATTTT. The chain carries TRBV2 and TRBJ2-3; 7 bases align to TRBD2. The CDR3 contains 15 residues. CDR1 and CDR2 from the germline V gene are SNHLY and FYNNEI. V dropped 4 bases and J dropped 6; count of bases not matched to a gene: 10.

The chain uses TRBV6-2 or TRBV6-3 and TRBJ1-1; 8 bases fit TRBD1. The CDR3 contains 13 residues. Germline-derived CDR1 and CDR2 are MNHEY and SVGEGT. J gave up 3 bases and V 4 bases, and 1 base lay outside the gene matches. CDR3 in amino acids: CASSSGGYTEAFF. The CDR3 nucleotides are TGTGCCAGCAGTTCAGGGGGCTACACTGAAGCTTTCTTT.

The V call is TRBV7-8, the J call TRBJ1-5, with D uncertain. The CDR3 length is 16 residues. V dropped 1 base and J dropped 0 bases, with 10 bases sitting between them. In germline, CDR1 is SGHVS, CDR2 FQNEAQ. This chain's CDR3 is CASSLGTQYSNQPQHF. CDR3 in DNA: TGTGCCAGCAGCTTAGGAACACAGTATAGCAATCAGCCCCAGCATTTT. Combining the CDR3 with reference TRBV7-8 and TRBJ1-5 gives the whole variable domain GAGVSQSPRYKVAKRGQDVALRCDPISGHVSLFWYQQALGQGPEFLTYFQNEAQLDKSGLPSDRFFAERPEGSVSTLKIQRTQQEDSAVYLCASSLGTQYSNQPQHFGDGTRLSIL.

The CDR3 region is CASSLSLAGSIDYNEQFF. In DNA form, the CDR3 reads TGTGCCAGCAGCTTGTCCCTAGCGGGGTCGATAGACTACAATGAGCAGTTCTTC. This sequence joins TRBV11-3 and TRBJ2-1, with 9 positions matching TRBD2. This CDR3 region has 18 residues. V shed 3 bases, J shed 3 bases, and the junction held 12 bases outside the gene matches. Germline V gene data show CDR1 as SGHNT and CDR2 as YENEEA.

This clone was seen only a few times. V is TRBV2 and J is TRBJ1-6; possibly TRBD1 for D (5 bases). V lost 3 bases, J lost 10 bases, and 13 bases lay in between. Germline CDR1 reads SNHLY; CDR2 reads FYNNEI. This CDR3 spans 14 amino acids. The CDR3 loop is CASSEEGVGSPLHF. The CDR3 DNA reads TGTGCCAGCAGTGAGGAAGGGGTGGGATCACCCCTCCACTTT.

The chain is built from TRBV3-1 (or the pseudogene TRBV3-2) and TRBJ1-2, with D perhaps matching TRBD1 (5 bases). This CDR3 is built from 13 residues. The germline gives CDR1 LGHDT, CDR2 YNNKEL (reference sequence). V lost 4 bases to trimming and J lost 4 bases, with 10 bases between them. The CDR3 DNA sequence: TGTGCCAGCAGCCCACAGGCGACCTATGGCTACACCTTC. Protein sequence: CASSPQATYGYTF.

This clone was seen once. CDR3 residues: CASRSLPTEGYGYTF. The CDR3, as DNA: TGTGCCAGCAGATCCCTCCCCACGGAGGGCTATGGCTACACCTTC. This chain uses TRBV6-5 with TRBJ1-2; D not resolved. CDR1 and CDR2 from the germline V gene are MNHEY and SVGAGI. V was trimmed by 6 bases and J by 4 bases, leaving 18 bases between them. The CDR3 spans 15 residues.

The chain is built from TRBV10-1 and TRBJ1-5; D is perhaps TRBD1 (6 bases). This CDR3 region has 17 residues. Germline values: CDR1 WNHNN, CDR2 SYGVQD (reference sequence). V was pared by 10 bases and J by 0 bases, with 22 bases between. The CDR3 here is CATSRKYRDYSNQPQHF. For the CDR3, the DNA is TGCGCCACCAGCCGAAAGTACAGGGATTATAGCAATCAGCCCCAGCATTTT.

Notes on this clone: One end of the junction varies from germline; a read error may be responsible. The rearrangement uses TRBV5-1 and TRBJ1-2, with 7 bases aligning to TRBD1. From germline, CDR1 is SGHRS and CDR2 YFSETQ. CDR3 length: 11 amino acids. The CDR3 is CASSLGQGVFF. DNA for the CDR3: TGCGCCAGCAGCTTGGGACAGGGTGTGTTCTTC.

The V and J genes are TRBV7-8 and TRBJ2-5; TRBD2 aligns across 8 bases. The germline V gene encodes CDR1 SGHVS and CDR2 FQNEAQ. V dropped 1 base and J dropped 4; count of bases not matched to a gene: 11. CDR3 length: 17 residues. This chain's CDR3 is CASSLVSGGPVPETQYF. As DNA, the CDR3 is TGTGCCAGCAGCTTAGTGTCGGGAGGGCCTGTTCCAGAGACCCAGTACTTC.

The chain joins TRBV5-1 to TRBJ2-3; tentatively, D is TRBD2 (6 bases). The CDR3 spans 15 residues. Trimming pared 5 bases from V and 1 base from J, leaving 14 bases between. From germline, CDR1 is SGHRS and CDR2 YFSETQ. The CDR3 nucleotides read TGCGCCAGCAGAAAAGCGGGTCAGGGCACAGATACGCAGTATTTT. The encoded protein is CASRKAGQGTDTQYF.

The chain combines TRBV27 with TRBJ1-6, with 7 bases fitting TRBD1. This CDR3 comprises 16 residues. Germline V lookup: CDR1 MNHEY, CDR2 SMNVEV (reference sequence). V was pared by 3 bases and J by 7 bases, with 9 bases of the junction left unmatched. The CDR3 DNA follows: TGTGCCAGCAGTTTGGAACCCGGGACAGTAAATTCACCCCTCCACTTT. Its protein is CASSLEPGTVNSPLHF.